The 2 T cell receptor beta chains presented below share a single source sample, sequenced in a study of patients and donors after allogeneic stem cell transplantation. TCRdb reprocessed the RT-PCR reads with MiXCR, giving one entry per CDR3 protein. The sample carries 900,000 to 1,000,000 distinct CDR3 sequences, about a sixth recorded once. The specimen sequenced was blood, either unsorted or a sorted T cell fraction (not recorded which). These receptors were obtained from a human donor who was either an allogeneic HSCT recipient or a stem cell or donor lymphocyte infusion donor (not recorded which). It is not recorded whose cells these are; they may come from a transplant donor.

The chain employs TRBV27 and TRBJ2-5; 9 nucleotides align to TRBD2. The V gene's germline CDR1 is MNHEY and CDR2 SMNVEV (reference sequence). After removal of 0 bases from V and 1 base from J, the junction contained 3 bases not matched to a gene. The CDR3 contains 16 residues. CDR3 coding DNA: TGTGCCAGCAGTTTATCGAAACTAGCGGGCCAAGAGACCCAGTACTTC. Translation: CASSLSKLAGQETQYF.

The chain recombines TRBV7-9 with TRBJ2-4, with 9 bases fitting TRBD2. CDR1 SEHNR and CDR2 FQNEAQ come from the germline V gene (reference sequence). The CDR3 covers 17 residues. Germline trimming cut 5 bases from V and 2 bases from J; bases unmatched to any gene: 10. DNA of the CDR3: TGTGCCAGCAGCCGAAGACTAGCGGACGGAACCAAAAACATTCAGTACTTC. Translating it yields CASSRRLADGTKNIQYF.